Listed below are T cell receptor beta chains from one sample, sequenced in a study of cytomegalovirus exposure and HLA in healthy donors. Clones were sequenced by immunoSEQ multiplex PCR, and TCRdb holds only the in-frame ones, with some missing. This sample has fewer than 250,000 clones, with 65% to 85% found just once. What was sequenced was PBMCs. These receptors all come from a man aged 25 to 45 in good health and CMV-seronegative. The CDR3 runs from the conserved cysteine through the conserved F or W. The D gene is left open where the match is weak. Not every row has a clone size; where given, it reads once, few, many or a size class.

d_gene: TRBD2
j_gene: TRBJ2-1
v_gene: TRBV9
abundance: once
CDR3aa: CASSVDVAGGSREQFF
CDR3nt: TGTGCCAGCAGCGTAGATGTAGCGGGGGGATCACGTGAGCAGTTCTTC

d_gene: .
j_gene: TRBJ1-6
v_gene: TRBV18
abundance: once
CDR3aa: CASSPIQGLSSPLHF
CDR3nt: TGTGCCAGCTCACCAATACAGGGTCTCTCTTCACCCCTCCACTTT

d_gene: .
j_gene: TRBJ2-7
v_gene: TRBV19
abundance: .
CDR3aa: CASSIGASYEQYF
CDR3nt: TGTGCCAGTAGTATAGGGGCCTCCTACGAGCAGTACTTC

d_gene: .
j_gene: TRBJ1-2
v_gene: TRBV11-2
abundance: .
CDR3aa: CASSLRQLYGYTF
CDR3nt: TGTGCCAGCAGCTTAAGACAGCTCTATGGCTACACCTTC

d_gene: .
j_gene: TRBJ1-6
v_gene: TRBV29-1
abundance: .
CDR3aa: CSAGGGAPNSPLHF
CDR3nt: TGCAGCGCTGGAGGGGGGGCCCCTAATTCACCCCTCCACTTT

d_gene: TRBD2
j_gene: TRBJ2-1
v_gene: TRBV7-8
abundance: .
CDR3aa: CASSLGTSDYNEQFF
CDR3nt: TGTGCCAGCAGCCTAGGGACTAGCGACTACAATGAGCAGTTCTTC

d_gene: .
j_gene: TRBJ1-4
v_gene: TRBV19
abundance: .
CDR3aa: CASRLAATATNEKLFF
CDR3nt: TGTGCCAGTAGATTGGCAGCCACAGCAACTAATGAAAAACTGTTTTTT

d_gene: TRBD2
j_gene: TRBJ2-1
v_gene: TRBV7-9
abundance: once
CDR3aa: CASSLATGRYHEQFF
CDR3nt: TGTGCCAGCAGCTTAGCTACCGGGAGGTACCATGAGCAGTTCTTC

d_gene: .
j_gene: TRBJ1-1
v_gene: TRBV7-2
abundance: .
CDR3aa: CASSLREGVLEAFF
CDR3nt: TGTGCCAGCAGCTTAAGGGAGGGGGTCCTTGAAGCTTTCTTT

d_gene: TRBD1
j_gene: TRBJ2-7
v_gene: TRBV28
abundance: .
CDR3aa: CASARQGESYEQYF
CDR3nt: TGTGCCAGCGCTCGACAGGGCGAGTCCTACGAGCAGTACTTC

d_gene: TRBD2
j_gene: TRBJ2-5
v_gene: TRBV28
abundance: .
CDR3aa: CASSFGGSGGQETQYF
CDR3nt: TGTGCCAGCAGTTTTGGAGGGAGCGGGGGCCAAGAGACCCAGTACTTC

d_gene: .
j_gene: TRBJ2-3
v_gene: TRBV29-1
abundance: .
CDR3aa: CSATGTSLTDTQYF
CDR3nt: TGCAGCGCTACCGGGACATCTCTCACAGATACGCAGTATTTT

d_gene: TRBD1
j_gene: TRBJ1-1
v_gene: TRBV6-6
abundance: .
CDR3aa: CASSYRDRNTEAFF
CDR3nt: TGTGCCAGCAGTTACCGGGACAGAAACACTGAAGCTTTCTTT

d_gene: .
j_gene: TRBJ1-5
v_gene: TRBV6-1
abundance: .
CDR3aa: CASSPGSWGEQPQHF
CDR3nt: TGTGCCAGCAGTCCGGGCTCGTGGGGAGAGCAGCCCCAGCATTTT

d_gene: TRBD1
j_gene: TRBJ2-7
v_gene: TRBV7-9
abundance: .
CDR3aa: CASSLALGRDRGYEQYF
CDR3nt: TGTGCCAGCAGCTTAGCGTTGGGTAGGGACAGGGGTTACGAGCAGTACTTC

d_gene: TRBD1
j_gene: TRBJ1-5
v_gene: TRBV6-5
abundance: .
CDR3aa: CASSYRGTGLNQPQHF
CDR3nt: TGTGCCAGCAGTTACAGAGGGACAGGGCTTAATCAGCCCCAGCATTTT

d_gene: .
j_gene: TRBJ2-6
v_gene: TRBV27
abundance: .
CDR3aa: CASSLMFQNSGASVLTF
CDR3nt: TGTGCCAGCAGTTTAATGTTCCAGAACTCTGGGGCCAGCGTCCTGACTTTC

d_gene: .
j_gene: TRBJ1-1
v_gene: TRBV6-5
abundance: few
CDR3aa: CASKTGNTEAFF
CDR3nt: TGTGCCAGCAAGACAGGGAACACTGAAGCTTTCTTT

d_gene: .
j_gene: TRBJ1-6
v_gene: TRBV5-1
abundance: .
CDR3aa: CASSLVGGNNSPLHF
CDR3nt: TGCGCCAGCAGCTTGGTCGGGGGAAATAATTCACCCCTCCACTTT

d_gene: .
j_gene: TRBJ2-2
v_gene: TRBV5-1
abundance: .
CDR3aa: CASSLAAGELFF
CDR3nt: TGCGCCAGCAGCTTGGCTGCCGGGGAGCTGTTTTTT

d_gene: .
j_gene: TRBJ1-3
v_gene: TRBV7-9
abundance: .
CDR3aa: CASSLVGGVRGSGNTIYF
CDR3nt: TGTGCCAGCAGCTTAGTTGGGGGCGTCAGGGGTTCTGGAAACACCATATATTTT

d_gene: TRBD1
j_gene: TRBJ1-1
v_gene: TRBV19
abundance: .
CDR3aa: CASGQGNTEAFF
CDR3nt: TGTGCCAGCGGACAGGGGAACACTGAAGCTTTCTTT

d_gene: .
j_gene: TRBJ1-5
v_gene: TRBV6-1
abundance: .
CDR3aa: CASGRELNNQPQHF
CDR3nt: TGTGCCAGCGGGCGGGAGTTAAACAATCAGCCCCAGCATTTT

d_gene: TRBD1
j_gene: TRBJ1-2
v_gene: TRBV15
abundance: .
CDR3aa: CATSRDTRTGPYGYTF
CDR3nt: TGTGCCACCAGCAGAGATACCCGGACAGGGCCCTATGGCTACACCTTC

d_gene: TRBD1
j_gene: TRBJ2-6
v_gene: TRBV7-3
abundance: .
CDR3aa: CASSLTRTGRSGANVLTF
CDR3nt: TGTGCCAGCAGCTTAACAAGGACAGGCCGCTCTGGGGCCAACGTCCTGACTTTC

d_gene: TRBD2
j_gene: TRBJ2-1
v_gene: TRBV27
abundance: few
CDR3aa: CASSLWGTSGLSSYNEQFF
CDR3nt: TGTGCCAGCAGTTTATGGGGGACTAGCGGGTTGAGCTCCTACAATGAGCAGTTCTTC

d_gene: .
j_gene: TRBJ1-6
v_gene: TRBV4-1
abundance: .
CDR3aa: CASSQGAAYNSPLHF
CDR3nt: TGCGCCAGCAGCCAAGGGGCCGCGTATAATTCACCCCTCCACTTT

d_gene: .
j_gene: TRBJ1-1
v_gene: TRBV11-2
abundance: .
CDR3aa: CASSGPQRGEAFF
CDR3nt: TGTGCCAGCAGCGGCCCGCAGAGAGGTGAAGCTTTCTTT

d_gene: .
j_gene: TRBJ2-5
v_gene: TRBV5-1
abundance: .
CDR3aa: CASSPTGFQETQYF
CDR3nt: TGCGCCAGCAGCCCCACAGGGTTTCAAGAGACCCAGTACTTC

d_gene: TRBD2
j_gene: TRBJ2-1
v_gene: TRBV6-1
abundance: .
CDR3aa: CASSAGLAGGLSYNEQFF
CDR3nt: TGTGCCAGCAGTGCGGGACTAGCGGGGGGACTCTCCTACAATGAGCAGTTCTTC

d_gene: .
j_gene: TRBJ2-1
v_gene: TRBV28
abundance: .
CDR3aa: CASSPGTRRFSYNEQFF
CDR3nt: TGTGCCAGCAGCCCCGGGACTCGAAGATTCTCCTACAATGAGCAGTTCTTC

d_gene: .
j_gene: TRBJ2-6
v_gene: TRBV14
abundance: few
CDR3aa: CASSRLGRISGASVLTF
CDR3nt: TGTGCCAGCAGCCGCCTAGGACGGATATCTGGGGCCAGCGTCCTGACTTTC

d_gene: TRBD2
j_gene: TRBJ2-3
v_gene: TRBV5-1
abundance: once
CDR3aa: CASSSGLAGITDTQYF
CDR3nt: TGCGCCAGCAGCTCCGGACTAGCGGGGATCACAGATACGCAGTATTTT

d_gene: TRBD1
j_gene: TRBJ1-2
v_gene: TRBV6-1
abundance: .
CDR3aa: CASVDRALSQYGYTF
CDR3nt: TGTGCCAGCGTAGACAGGGCCCTAAGTCAGTATGGCTACACCTTC

d_gene: .
j_gene: TRBJ1-1
v_gene: TRBV6-5
abundance: .
CDR3aa: CASSQLAGAEAFF
CDR3nt: TGTGCCAGCAGCCAGTTAGCGGGGGCTGAAGCTTTCTTT

d_gene: .
j_gene: TRBJ1-2
v_gene: TRBV9
abundance: .
CDR3aa: CASSVEGGVLDGYTF
CDR3nt: TGTGCCAGCAGCGTAGAAGGCGGGGTCCTTGATGGCTACACCTTC

d_gene: TRBD1
j_gene: TRBJ1-2
v_gene: TRBV11-2
abundance: .
CDR3aa: CASSLDKMTGKWYGYTF
CDR3nt: TGTGCCAGCAGCTTAGATAAAATGACAGGGAAATGGTATGGCTACACCTTC

d_gene: TRBD1
j_gene: TRBJ2-3
v_gene: TRBV6-1
abundance: .
CDR3aa: CASSSQGAADTQYF
CDR3nt: TGTGCCAGCAGTTCACAGGGGGCTGCAGATACGCAGTATTTT

d_gene: .
j_gene: TRBJ1-6
v_gene: TRBV6-6
abundance: .
CDR3aa: CASRLGTGTSPLHF
CDR3nt: TGTGCCAGCAGACTGGGCACGGGAACTTCACCCCTCCACTTT

d_gene: TRBD1
j_gene: TRBJ2-7
v_gene: TRBV27
abundance: .
CDR3aa: CASSYGGQGYEQYF
CDR3nt: TGTGCCAGCAGTTATGGGGGACAGGGGTACGAGCAGTACTTC